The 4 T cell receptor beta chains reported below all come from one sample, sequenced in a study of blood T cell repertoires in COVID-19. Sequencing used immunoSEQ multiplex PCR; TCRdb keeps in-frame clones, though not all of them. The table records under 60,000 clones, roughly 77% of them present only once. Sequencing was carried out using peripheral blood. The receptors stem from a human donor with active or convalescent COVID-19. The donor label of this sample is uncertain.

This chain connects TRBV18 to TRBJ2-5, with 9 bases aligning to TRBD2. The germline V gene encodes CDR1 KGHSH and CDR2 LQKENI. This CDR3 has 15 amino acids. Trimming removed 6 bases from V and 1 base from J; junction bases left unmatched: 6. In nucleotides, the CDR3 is TGTGCCAGCTCGCGTCTAGCGGGGATCCAAGAGACCCAGTACTTC. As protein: CASSRLAGIQETQYF.

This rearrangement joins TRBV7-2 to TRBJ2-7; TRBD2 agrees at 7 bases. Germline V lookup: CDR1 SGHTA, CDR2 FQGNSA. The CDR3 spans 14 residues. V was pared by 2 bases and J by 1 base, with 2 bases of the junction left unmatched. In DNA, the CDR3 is TGTGCCAGCAGCTTACAGCGGGGATCCTACGAGCAGTACTTC. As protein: CASSLQRGSYEQYF.

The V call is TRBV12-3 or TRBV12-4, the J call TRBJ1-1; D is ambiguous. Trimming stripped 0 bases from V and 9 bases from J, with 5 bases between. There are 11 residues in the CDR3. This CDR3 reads CASSLAQKAFF. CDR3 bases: TGTGCCAGCAGTTTAGCACAGAAAGCTTTCTTT.

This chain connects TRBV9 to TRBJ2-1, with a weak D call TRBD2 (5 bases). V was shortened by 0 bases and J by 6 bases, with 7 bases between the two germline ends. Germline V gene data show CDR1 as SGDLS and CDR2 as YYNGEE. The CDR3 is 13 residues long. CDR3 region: CASSVVEGNEQFF. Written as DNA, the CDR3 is TGTGCCAGCAGCGTAGTAGAGGGCAATGAGCAGTTCTTC.